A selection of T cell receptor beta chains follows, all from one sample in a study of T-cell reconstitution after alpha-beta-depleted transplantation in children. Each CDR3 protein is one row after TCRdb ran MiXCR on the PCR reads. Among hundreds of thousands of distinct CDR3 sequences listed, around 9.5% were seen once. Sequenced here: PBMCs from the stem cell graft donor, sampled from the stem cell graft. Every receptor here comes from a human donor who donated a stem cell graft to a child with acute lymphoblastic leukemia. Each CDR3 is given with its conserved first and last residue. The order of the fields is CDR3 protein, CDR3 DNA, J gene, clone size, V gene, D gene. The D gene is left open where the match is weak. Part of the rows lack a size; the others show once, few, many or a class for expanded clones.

CDR3 protein: CASSQTTGGLFGANVLTF
CDR3 DNA: TGCGCCAGCAGCCAAACTACAGGGGGCCTATTTGGGGCCAACGTCCTGACTTTC
J gene: TRBJ2-6
clone size: many
V gene: TRBV4-3
D gene: TRBD1

CDR3 protein: CASSFSQRSEKLFF
CDR3 DNA: TGTGCCAGCAGTTTTTCCCAGAGGAGTGAAAAACTGTTTTTT
J gene: TRBJ1-4
clone size: .
V gene: TRBV12-3/TRBV12-4
D gene: .

CDR3 protein: CASSPRQGEGETQYF
CDR3 DNA: TGTGCCAGCAGTCCTAGACAGGGTGAGGGAGAGACCCAGTACTTC
J gene: TRBJ2-5
clone size: many
V gene: TRBV27
D gene: TRBD1

CDR3 protein: CASSSRGRPEAFF
CDR3 DNA: TGTGCCAGCAGTTCCAGAGGACGTCCTGAAGCTTTCTTT
J gene: TRBJ1-1
clone size: few
V gene: TRBV6-6
D gene: .

CDR3 protein: CASSQPPPTVRTDTQYF
CDR3 DNA: TGCGCCAGCAGCCAACCTCCCCCCACGGTCCGCACAGATACGCAGTATTTT
J gene: TRBJ2-3
clone size: few
V gene: TRBV4-1
D gene: .

CDR3 protein: CASSLYRVTEAFF
CDR3 DNA: TGTGCCAGCAGTTTGTACAGGGTGACTGAAGCTTTCTTT
J gene: TRBJ1-1
clone size: many
V gene: TRBV6-5
D gene: .

CDR3 protein: CASSSSGGTFYGYTF
CDR3 DNA: TGTGCCAGCAGCTCGTCAGGGGGCACCTTCTATGGCTACACCTTC
J gene: TRBJ1-2
clone size: many
V gene: TRBV7-9
D gene: TRBD1

CDR3 protein: CASSTPGREVGQPQHF
CDR3 DNA: TGTGCCAGCAGTACCCCGGGACGGGAGGTGGGACAGCCCCAGCATTTT
J gene: TRBJ1-5
clone size: once
V gene: TRBV6-2/TRBV6-3
D gene: .

CDR3 protein: CAISEAVLAGGVPETQYF
CDR3 DNA: TGTGCCATCAGTGAGGCCGTACTAGCGGGGGGCGTCCCCGAGACCCAGTACTTC
J gene: TRBJ2-5
clone size: few
V gene: TRBV10-3
D gene: TRBD2

CDR3 protein: CSARDPGGGTGGYTF
CDR3 DNA: TGCAGTGCTAGAGATCCGGGCGGAGGAACGGGTGGCTACACCTTC
J gene: TRBJ1-2
clone size: few
V gene: TRBV20-1
D gene: .

CDR3 protein: CSARGQAPHNQPQHF
CDR3 DNA: TGCAGTGCTAGAGGACAGGCCCCCCACAATCAGCCCCAGCATTTT
J gene: TRBJ1-5
clone size: .
V gene: TRBV20-1
D gene: .

CDR3 protein: CASRSSGGAGESAKNIQYF
CDR3 DNA: TGTGCCAGCAGGTCAAGCGGGGGGGCCGGTGAATCGGCCAAAAACATTCAGTACTTC
J gene: TRBJ2-4
clone size: .
V gene: TRBV12-3/TRBV12-4
D gene: TRBD2

CDR3 protein: CASSLETANYGYTF
CDR3 DNA: TGCGCCAGCAGCTTGGAGACAGCTAACTATGGCTACACCTTC
J gene: TRBJ1-2
clone size: .
V gene: TRBV5-1
D gene: .

CDR3 protein: CASSQTSWNTEAFF
CDR3 DNA: TGCGCCAGCAGCCAAACTAGTTGGAACACTGAAGCTTTCTTT
J gene: TRBJ1-1
clone size: many
V gene: TRBV4-1
D gene: .

CDR3 protein: CASSLTPGHANTGELFF
CDR3 DNA: TGTGCCAGCAGCTTAACTCCGGGACATGCGAACACCGGGGAGCTGTTTTTT
J gene: TRBJ2-2
clone size: few
V gene: TRBV5-6
D gene: .

CDR3 protein: CANNEGPSYEQYF
CDR3 DNA: TGTGCCAACAACGAGGGGCCGTCCTACGAGCAGTACTTC
J gene: TRBJ2-7
clone size: many
V gene: TRBV10-3
D gene: .

CDR3 protein: CASSTLEGPLHLREQYF
CDR3 DNA: TGTGCCAGCAGTACCCTTGAAGGGCCCCTCCACTTACGTGAGCAGTACTTC
J gene: TRBJ2-7
clone size: few
V gene: TRBV6-2/TRBV6-3
D gene: .

CDR3 protein: CASSLQWRAYEQYF
CDR3 DNA: TGTGCCAGCAGTTTACAATGGCGGGCCTACGAGCAGTACTTC
J gene: TRBJ2-7
clone size: .
V gene: TRBV27
D gene: .

CDR3 protein: CASSPQAGTQETQYF
CDR3 DNA: TGTGCCAGCTCACCACAGGCAGGAACCCAAGAGACCCAGTACTTC
J gene: TRBJ2-5
clone size: .
V gene: TRBV18
D gene: .

CDR3 protein: CASSYGSLGSGVRSSYEQYF
CDR3 DNA: TGTGCCAGCAGTTACGGCAGTCTTGGTAGCGGGGTACGCTCATCCTACGAGCAGTACTTC
J gene: TRBJ2-7
clone size: once
V gene: TRBV6-2/TRBV6-3
D gene: TRBD2

CDR3 protein: CASSLFPLPATNEKLFF
CDR3 DNA: TGTGCCAGCAGTTTATTCCCGCTACCAGCAACTAATGAAAAACTGTTTTTT
J gene: TRBJ1-4
clone size: .
V gene: TRBV27
D gene: .

CDR3 protein: CASSFSLGETQYF
CDR3 DNA: TGCGCCAGCAGCTTTTCACTAGGGGAGACCCAGTACTTC
J gene: TRBJ2-5
clone size: many
V gene: TRBV5-1
D gene: .

CDR3 protein: CASSPRQGRGAGELFF
CDR3 DNA: TGTGCCAGCAGTCCCAGACAGGGCCGGGGGGCCGGGGAGCTGTTTTTT
J gene: TRBJ2-2
clone size: .
V gene: TRBV27
D gene: .